The rows below give T cell receptor beta chains drawn from one sample of a study of post-analysis software for immune sequencing data. Each CDR3 protein is one row after TCRdb ran MiXCR on the PCR reads. The table lists about 820,000 distinct CDR3 sequences, approximately 50% of them singletons. The sequenced sample was blood. These receptors were collected from a girl aged 10 to 17 with multiple sclerosis. The CDR3 runs from the conserved cysteine through the conserved F or W. D genes are given only for firm matches. A clone size is listed for some rows: how often the clone was seen (once, few, many), or a class if it is expanded.

V	size	D	J	CDR3	DNA
TRBV29-1	few	-	TRBJ1-2	CSVLPGALNGGYTF	TGCAGCGTCCTCCCCGGGGCCCTGAACGGGGGCTACACCTTC
TRBV4-1	-	TRBD2	TRBJ2-5	CASSQGSLAGVEETQYF	TGCGCCAGCAGCCAAGGGTCACTAGCGGGGGTTGAAGAGACCCAGTACTTC
TRBV18	-	-	TRBJ2-1	CASSPARPPNEQFF	TGTGCCAGCTCACCAGCACGACCTCCCAATGAGCAGTTCTTC
TRBV15	once	TRBD1	TRBJ2-5	CATSRENRGETQYF	TGTGCCACCAGCAGAGAGAACAGGGGCGAGACCCAGTACTTC
TRBV20-1	few	TRBD2	TRBJ2-7	CSAPRRSGSYEQYF	TGCAGTGCCCCGAGGCGCAGCGGGAGCTACGAGCAGTACTTC
TRBV7-2	-	-	TRBJ1-2	CASSLAVRAYGYTF	TGTGCCAGCAGCTTAGCGGTTCGAGCTTATGGCTACACCTTC
TRBV11-2	-	TRBD2	TRBJ2-3	CASSHKLAGGQDTQYF	TGTGCCAGCAGCCATAAGCTAGCGGGAGGGCAAGATACGCAGTATTTT
TRBV15	few	-	TRBJ2-1	CATSSSILSYNEQFF	TGTGCCACCAGCAGTTCTATACTCTCCTACAATGAGCAGTTCTTC
TRBV7-2	few	-	TRBJ2-5	CASSLAEYETQYF	TGTGCCAGCAGCTTAGCGGAATACGAGACCCAGTACTTC
TRBV29-1	-	-	TRBJ2-7	CSVVRGPGDPYEQYF	TGCAGCGTTGTAAGGGGCCCGGGGGACCCCTACGAGCAGTACTTC
TRBV7-2	-	TRBD2	TRBJ2-5	CASSLVAGGPETQYF	TGTGCCAGCAGCTTAGTCGCGGGGGGGCCAGAGACCCAGTACTTC
TRBV7-2	few	TRBD2	TRBJ2-1	CASSLVIAGGPSLGHEQFF	TGTGCCAGCAGCTTAGTTATAGCGGGAGGGCCAAGTTTAGGTCATGAGCAGTTCTTC
TRBV5-1	few	TRBD1	TRBJ2-7	CASSRDRVDSYEQYF	TGCGCCAGCAGCAGAGACAGGGTGGACTCCTACGAGCAGTACTTC
TRBV9	-	TRBD2	TRBJ2-7	CASSAGPGGTYEQYF	TGTGCCAGCAGCGCTGGGCCCGGGGGGACCTACGAGCAGTACTTC
TRBV29-1	-	-	TRBJ2-5	CSVEDPGRGRLAGQETQYF	TGCAGCGTTGAAGATCCGGGCAGGGGGCGGCTAGCGGGCCAAGAGACCCAGTACTTC
TRBV15	-	TRBD1	TRBJ1-2	CATSRTPGQGAYSGYTF	TGTGCCACCAGCAGAACCCCGGGACAGGGGGCATACAGCGGCTACACCTTC
TRBV2	-	TRBD1	TRBJ1-2	CASSGRLDRDYGYTF	TGTGCCAGCAGTGGAAGATTGGACAGGGACTATGGCTACACCTTC
TRBV21-1	-	-	TRBJ2-7	CASSTLKPGEPYEQYF	TGTGCCAGCAGCACCCTCAAACCCGGGGAGCCCTACGAGCAGTACTTC
TRBV6-6	-	TRBD1	TRBJ1-1	CASSYLDRGIAFF	TGTGCCAGCAGTTACCTAGACAGGGGGATAGCTTTCTTT
TRBV20-1	-	-	TRBJ2-1	CSAPEGSRRYNEQFF	TGCAGTGCCCCAGAGGGCTCTAGAAGATACAATGAACAGTTCTTC
TRBV12-3/TRBV12-4	few	TRBD1	TRBJ1-6	CASSRTGSYNSPLHF	TGTGCCAGCAGTCGGACAGGCTCCTATAATTCACCCCTCCACTTT
TRBV7-6	-	-	TRBJ1-1	CASRSGGMGTEAFF	TGTGCCAGTCGTAGTGGAGGCATGGGCACTGAAGCTTTCTTT
TRBV5-1	-	TRBD1	TRBJ1-4	CASSLQRGRGEKLFF	TGCGCCAGCAGCCTGCAGAGGGGGCGCGGTGAAAAACTGTTTTTT
TRBV5-1	-	-	TRBJ2-1	CASHPGGENEQFF	TGCGCCAGCCACCCCGGGGGCGAAAATGAGCAGTTCTTC
TRBV7-9	-	TRBD1	TRBJ2-7	CASSSDRGGYEQYF	TGTGCCAGCAGCTCCGACAGGGGCGGTTACGAGCAGTACTTC
TRBV7-2	-	-	TRBJ1-2	CASSLVERRGGYGYTF	TGTGCCAGCAGCTTAGTGGAACGGCGGGGAGGGTATGGCTATACCTTC
TRBV12-3/TRBV12-4	-	-	TRBJ2-7	CASSQLLSRDTPYEQYF	TGTGCCAGCAGTCAGCTACTCAGCCGGGACACACCCTACGAGCAGTACTTC
TRBV7-2	-	TRBD2	TRBJ2-5	CASSLGTSGSGRETQYF	TGTGCCAGCAGCTTAGGGACTAGCGGGAGTGGGCGAGAGACCCAGTACTTC
TRBV7-9	few	-	TRBJ1-2	CASSPVRAVYNYGYTF	TGTGCCAGCAGCCCAGTCAGGGCAGTCTATAACTATGGCTACACCTTC
TRBV20-1	few	TRBD2	TRBJ2-7	CSARWANSGGYEQYF	TGCAGTGCTAGGTGGGCGAATAGCGGGGGATACGAGCAGTACTTC
TRBV3-1	few	TRBD2	TRBJ2-1	CASSQERLAGNEQFF	TGTGCCAGCAGCCAAGAGCGGCTAGCGGGGAATGAGCAGTTCTTC
TRBV6-6	-	TRBD1	TRBJ2-1	CASSASGTGIANEQFF	TGTGCCAGCAGTGCCTCCGGGACAGGGATCGCGAATGAGCAGTTCTTC
TRBV7-3	-	TRBD2	TRBJ2-1	CASSPSTSGSYNEQFF	TGTGCCAGCAGCCCCTCGACTAGCGGAAGTTACAATGAGCAGTTCTTC
TRBV20-1	-	-	TRBJ1-6	CSAKRVDNSPLHF	TGCAGTGCCAAGAGGGTGGATAATTCACCCCTCCACTTT
TRBV12-3/TRBV12-4	-	-	TRBJ2-7	CASSLLGAGYEQYF	TGTGCCAGCAGTTTACTTGGGGCGGGCTACGAGCAGTACTTC
TRBV12-3/TRBV12-4	-	-	TRBJ2-7	CASSPLFQGKGAYEQYF	TGTGCCAGCAGCCCTTTATTCCAAGGTAAAGGAGCCTACGAGCAGTACTTC
TRBV27	once	-	TRBJ2-1	CASTLLNGDNEQFF	TGTGCCAGCACCTTATTGAACGGCGACAATGAGCAGTTCTTC
TRBV5-1	few	-	TRBJ2-7	CASSIGGMVDEQYF	TGCGCCAGCAGCATAGGAGGTATGGTTGACGAGCAGTACTTC
TRBV29-1	-	TRBD2	TRBJ2-5	CSAASGPSGGEQYF	TGCAGCGCCGCTAGCGGGCCCTCGGGGGGGGAGCAGTACTTC